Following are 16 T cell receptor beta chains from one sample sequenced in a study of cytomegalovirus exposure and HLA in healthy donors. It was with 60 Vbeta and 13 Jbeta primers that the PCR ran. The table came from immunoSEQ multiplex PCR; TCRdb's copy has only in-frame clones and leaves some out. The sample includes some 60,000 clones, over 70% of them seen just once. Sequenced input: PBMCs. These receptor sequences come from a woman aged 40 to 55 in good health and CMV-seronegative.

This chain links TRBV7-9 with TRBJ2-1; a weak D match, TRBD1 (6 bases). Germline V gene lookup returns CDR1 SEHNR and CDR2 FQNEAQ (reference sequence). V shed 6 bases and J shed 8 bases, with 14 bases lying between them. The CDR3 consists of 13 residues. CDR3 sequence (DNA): TGTGCCAGCAGACATACAGGGATCGATGAGCAGTTCTTC. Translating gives CASRHTGIDEQFF.

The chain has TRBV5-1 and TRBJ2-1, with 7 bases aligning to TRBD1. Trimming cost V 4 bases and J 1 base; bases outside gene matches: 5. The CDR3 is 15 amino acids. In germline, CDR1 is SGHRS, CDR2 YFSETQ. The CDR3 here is CASSGGGQSYNEQFF. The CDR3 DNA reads TGCGCCAGCAGCGGTGGGGGACAGTCCTACAATGAGCAGTTCTTC.

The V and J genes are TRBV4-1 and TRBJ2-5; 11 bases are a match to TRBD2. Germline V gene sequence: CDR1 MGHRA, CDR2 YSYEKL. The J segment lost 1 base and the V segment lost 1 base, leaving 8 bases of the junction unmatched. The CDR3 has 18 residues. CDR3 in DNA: TGCGCCAGCAGCCAAGTTCTTGGGACTAGCGGTTTCCAAGAGACCCAGTACTTC. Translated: CASSQVLGTSGFQETQYF.

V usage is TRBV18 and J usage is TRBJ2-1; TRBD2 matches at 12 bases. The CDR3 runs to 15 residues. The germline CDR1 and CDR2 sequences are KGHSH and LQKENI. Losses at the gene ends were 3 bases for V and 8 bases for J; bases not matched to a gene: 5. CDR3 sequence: CASSPETSGSYEQFF. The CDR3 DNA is TGTGCCAGCTCACCCGAGACTAGCGGGAGTTATGAGCAGTTCTTC.

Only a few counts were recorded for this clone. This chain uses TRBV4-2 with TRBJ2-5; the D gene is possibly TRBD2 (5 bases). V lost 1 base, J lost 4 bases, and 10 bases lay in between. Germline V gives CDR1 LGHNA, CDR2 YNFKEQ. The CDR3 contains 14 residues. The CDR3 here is CASSQGSSGETQYF. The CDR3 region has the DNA TGTGCCAGCAGCCAAGGGTCCAGCGGAGAGACCCAGTACTTC.

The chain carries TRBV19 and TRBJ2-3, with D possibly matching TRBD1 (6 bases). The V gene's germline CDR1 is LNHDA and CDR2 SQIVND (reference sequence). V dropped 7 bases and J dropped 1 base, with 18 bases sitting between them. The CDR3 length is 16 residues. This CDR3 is CASTPSIGQRTDTQYF. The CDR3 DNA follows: TGTGCCAGTACCCCCTCAATCGGACAGCGCACAGATACGCAGTATTTT. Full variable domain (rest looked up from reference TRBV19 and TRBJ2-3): DGGITQSPKYLFRKEGQNVTLSCEQNLNHDAMYWYRQDPGQGLRLIYYSQIVNDFQKGDIAEGYSVSREKKESFPLTVTSAQKNPTAFYLCASTPSIGQRTDTQYFGPGTRLTVL.

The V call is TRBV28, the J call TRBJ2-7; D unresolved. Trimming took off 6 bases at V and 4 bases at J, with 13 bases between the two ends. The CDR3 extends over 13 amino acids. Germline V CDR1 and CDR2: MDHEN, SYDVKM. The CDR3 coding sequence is TGTGCCAGCAGCCCTAGGAAGGAGTACGAGCAGTACTTC. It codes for CASSPRKEYEQYF.

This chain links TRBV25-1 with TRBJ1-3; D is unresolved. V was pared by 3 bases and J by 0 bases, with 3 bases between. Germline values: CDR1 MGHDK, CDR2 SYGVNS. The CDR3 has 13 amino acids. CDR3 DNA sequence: TGTGCCAGCAGTGACAGCTCTGGAAACACCATATATTTT. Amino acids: CASSDSSGNTIYF.

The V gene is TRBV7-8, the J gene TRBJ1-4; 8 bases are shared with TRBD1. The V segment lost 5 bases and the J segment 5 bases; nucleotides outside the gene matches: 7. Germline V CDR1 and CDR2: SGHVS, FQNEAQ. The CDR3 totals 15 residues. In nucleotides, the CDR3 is TGTGCCAGCAGCCGATTGACAGGGGTAAATGAAAAACTGTTTTTT. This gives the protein CASSRLTGVNEKLFF.

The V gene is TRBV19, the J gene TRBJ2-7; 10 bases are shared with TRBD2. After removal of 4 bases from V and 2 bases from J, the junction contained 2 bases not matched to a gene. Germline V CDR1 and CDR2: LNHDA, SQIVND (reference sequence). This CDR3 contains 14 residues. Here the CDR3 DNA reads TGTGCCAGTAGTAATCTAGCGGGAGCCTACGAGCAGTACTTC. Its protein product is CASSNLAGAYEQYF.

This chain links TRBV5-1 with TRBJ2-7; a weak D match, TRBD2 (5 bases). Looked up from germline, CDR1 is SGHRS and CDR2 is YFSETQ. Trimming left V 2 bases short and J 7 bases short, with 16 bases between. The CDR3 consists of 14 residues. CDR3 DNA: TGCGCCAGCAGCTTAATAGATGGTACGGGGGAGCAGTACTTC. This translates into CASSLIDGTGEQYF. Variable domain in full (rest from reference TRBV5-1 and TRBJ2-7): KAGVTQTPRYLIKTRGQQVTLSCSPISGHRSVSWYQQTPGQGLQFLFEYFSETQRNKGNFPGRFSGRQFSNSRSEMNVSTLELGDSALYLCASSLIDGTGEQYFGPGTRLTVT.

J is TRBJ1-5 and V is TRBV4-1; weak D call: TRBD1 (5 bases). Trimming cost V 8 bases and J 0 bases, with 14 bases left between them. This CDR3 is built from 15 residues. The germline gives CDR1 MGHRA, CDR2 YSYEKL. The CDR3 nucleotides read TGCGCCAGCTCCCCGGGGGGGAATAGCAATCAGCCCCAGCATTTT. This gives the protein CASSPGGNSNQPQHF.

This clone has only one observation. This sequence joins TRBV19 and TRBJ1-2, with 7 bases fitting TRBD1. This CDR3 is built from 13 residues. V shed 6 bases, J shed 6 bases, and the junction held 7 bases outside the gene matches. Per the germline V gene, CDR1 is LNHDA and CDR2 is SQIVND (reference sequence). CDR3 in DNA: TGTGCCAGTAGCGAACTGGACAGGAATGGCTACACCTTC. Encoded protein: CASSELDRNGYTF.

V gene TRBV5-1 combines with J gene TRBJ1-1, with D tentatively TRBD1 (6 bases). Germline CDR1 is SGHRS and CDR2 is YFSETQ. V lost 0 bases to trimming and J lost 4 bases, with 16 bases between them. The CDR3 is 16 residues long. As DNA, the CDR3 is TGCGCCAGCAGCTTGGAGGGGGGGGTAGCTGCCACTGAAGCTTTCTTT. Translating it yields CASSLEGGVAATEAFF.

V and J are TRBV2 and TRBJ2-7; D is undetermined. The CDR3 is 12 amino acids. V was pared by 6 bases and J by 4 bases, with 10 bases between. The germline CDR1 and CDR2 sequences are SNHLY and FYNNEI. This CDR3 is CASSDTLYEQYF. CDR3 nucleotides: TGTGCCAGCAGCGACACTCTTTACGAGCAGTACTTC. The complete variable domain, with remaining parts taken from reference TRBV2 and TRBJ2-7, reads EPEVTQTPSHQVTQMGQEVILRCVPISNHLYFYWYRQILGQKVEFLVSFYNNEISEKSEIFDDQFSVERPDGSNFTLKIRSTKLEDSAMYFCASSDTLYEQYFGPGTRLTVT.

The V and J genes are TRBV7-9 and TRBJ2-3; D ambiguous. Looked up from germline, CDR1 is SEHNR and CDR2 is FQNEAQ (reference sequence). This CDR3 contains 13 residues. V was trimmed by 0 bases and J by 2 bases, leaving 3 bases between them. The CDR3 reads CASSLAATDTQYF. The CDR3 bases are TGTGCCAGCAGCTTAGCGGCCACAGATACGCAGTATTTT.